This T cell receptor beta chain was observed in a study of cytomegalovirus exposure and HLA in healthy donors. Worth noting for this clone: The antigen is undetermined. The identical CDR3 is also encoded by other nucleotide sequences in the sample.

With 60 Vbeta and 13 Jbeta primers, the PCR was carried out. Produced via immunoSEQ multiplex PCR; TCRdb's table is partial and in-frame only. In the table there are some 160,000 clones, about 80% of which are singletons. Study-level findings and limits: Some V segments, including TRBV6-2 and TRBV6-3, were excluded as indistinguishable.

Germline loops: CDR1 MNHNS, CDR2 SASEGT. Trimming removed 4 bases at V and 1 base at J, with 7 bases between. The CDR3 has 13 amino acids. The material sequenced was PBMCs. This sequence joins TRBV6-1 and TRBJ2-5, with unresolved D. This TCR derives from a man aged 60 to 69 in good health and CMV-seronegative. CDR3 bases: TGTGCCAGCAGTGGCGGCAGCCAAGAGACCCAGTACTTC. It translates to CASSGGSQETQYF.